The next 14 T cell receptor beta chains were all read from a single sample in a study of T cell repertoires in ileal Crohn's disease. Stated time point: inflamed ileum from the surgical specimen. Clones were read by immunoSEQ multiplex PCR, and TCRdb kept only the in-frame ones, dropping some. The data hold about 8,000 clones, with 65% to 90% observed a single time. Material: ileal tissue. The origin of the receptors is an adult with Crohn's disease.

The chain couples TRBV28 to TRBJ1-1; no clear D. Germline CDR1 and CDR2: MDHEN and SYDVKM. This CDR3 is 13 amino acids long. The V gene lost 6 bases and the J gene lost 6 bases, with 14 bases spanning the gap. CDR3 DNA: TGTGCCAGCAGAATGACAAAGCCCCCTGAAGCTTTCTTT. Translation gives CASRMTKPPEAFF.

This clone was counted a single time. The chain recombines TRBV2 with TRBJ2-3; no definite D call. This CDR3 spans 12 amino acids. Germline assignment: CDR1 SNHLY and CDR2 FYNNEI. V was cut by 8 bases and J by 6 bases, with 12 bases left in between. CDR3 protein: CASETGLDTQYF. In nucleotides, the CDR3 is TGTGCCAGCGAGACGGGTCTGGATACGCAGTATTTT.

The gene calls are TRBV6-4 and TRBJ1-2, with D unclear. The germline V gene has CDR1 MRHNA and CDR2 SNTAGT. Trimming left V 0 bases short and J 4 bases short, with 6 bases between. The CDR3 runs 13 residues. Written as DNA, the CDR3 is TGTGCCAGCAGTGACTCTGGAGGCTATGGCTACACCTTC. This codes for CASSDSGGYGYTF.

This clone was seen a single time. This rearrangement joins TRBV5-5 to TRBJ1-2; no clear D gene. This CDR3 is built from 15 residues. Trimming shortened V by 2 bases and J by 1 base, and 12 bases separated the two germline ends. The germline V gene has CDR1 SGHKS and CDR2 YYEKEE (reference sequence). CDR3 in DNA: TGTGCCAGCAGCTTCCCCGGGCAGAGTAACTATGGCTACACCTTC. Amino acids: CASSFPGQSNYGYTF.

The chain links TRBV7-6 to TRBJ2-3; TRBD1 matches at 7 bases. This CDR3 is built from 15 residues. Germline CDR1 is SGHVS and CDR2 is FNYEAQ. Trimming removed 1 base from V and 2 bases from J; junction bases left unmatched: 3. CDR3 coding DNA: TGTGCCAGCAGCTTAGAGACAGGGATCACAGATACGCAGTATTTT. Translation: CASSLETGITDTQYF.

The chain joins TRBV6-1 to TRBJ2-3, with D possibly called TRBD1 or TRBD2 (5 bases each). Germline V gene sequence: CDR1 MNHNS, CDR2 SASEGT. V was shortened by 2 bases and J by 2 bases, with 11 bases between the two germline ends. This CDR3 region has 15 residues. The CDR3 region is CASSESRDPTDTQYF. The CDR3 DNA follows: TGTGCCAGCAGTGAATCCCGGGACCCCACAGATACGCAGTATTTT.

The rearrangement links TRBV19 to TRBJ1-1, with D hard to call. From germline, CDR1 is LNHDA and CDR2 SQIVND (reference sequence). This CDR3 contains 14 residues. The V gene lost 1 base and the J gene lost 1 base, with 7 bases spanning the gap. The CDR3 spells CASSIAPQNTEAFF. The CDR3 DNA is TGTGCCAGTAGTATAGCCCCACAGAACACTGAAGCTTTCTTT.

V gene TRBV5-7 combines with J gene TRBJ1-6; tentative D call: TRBD1 (6 bases). TRBV5-7 is labeled an ORF, and its function is uncertain. The CDR3 loop spans 12 amino acids. V was trimmed by 0 bases and J by 14 bases, leaving 9 bases between them. The CDR3 DNA reads TGTGCCAGCAGCTTGGGAGGGGGAACCCTCCACTTT. It is translated as CASSLGGGTLHF.

The rearrangement joins TRBV6-4 to TRBJ2-1, with TRBD2 identical over 9 bases. Trimming removed 2 bases from V and 8 bases from J; junction bases left unmatched: 7. This CDR3 contains 15 residues. Looked up from germline, CDR1 is MRHNA and CDR2 is SNTAGT. The CDR3 sequence: CASSDTAGGVDEQFF. Here the CDR3 DNA reads TGTGCCAGCAGTGACACAGCGGGAGGTGTTGATGAGCAGTTCTTC.

The V gene is TRBV30, the J gene TRBJ1-6; TRBD1 aligns across 10 bases. Germline V gene data show CDR1 as GTSNPN and CDR2 as SVGIG (reference sequence). The length of the CDR3 is 14 residues. The CDR3 sequence is CAAERGQGNSPLHF. The CDR3 DNA follows: TGTGCGGCGGAACGGGGACAGGGGAATTCACCCCTCCACTTT.

This clone was seen more than once but under ten times. The genes are TRBV5-1 and TRBJ1-1; 10 bases align to TRBD1. Germline assignment: CDR1 SGHRS and CDR2 YFSETQ. This CDR3 is built from 19 residues. J was trimmed by 4 bases and V by 2 bases; bases with no gene match: 17. CDR3 coding DNA: TGCGCCAGCAGCTTTATGGGGGACAGGGGCCGCCATGGGGGCACTGAAGCTTTCTTT. Translated: CASSFMGDRGRHGGTEAFF.

This sequence joins TRBV9 and TRBJ2-2, with D possibly TRBD2 on 5 matching bases. This CDR3 has 13 amino acids. Germline-derived CDR1 and CDR2 are SGDLS and YYNGEE. The V end lost 4 bases, the J end lost 4 bases, and 8 bases lay between the germline ends. The CDR3 is CASSLASTGELFF. DNA for the CDR3: TGTGCCAGCAGCTTAGCGTCCACCGGGGAGCTGTTTTTT.

The chain uses TRBV2 and TRBJ2-1; 9 nucleotides line up with TRBD1. The CDR3 totals 15 residues. J was trimmed by 5 bases and V by 7 bases; bases with no gene match: 9. Germline V gene sequence: CDR1 SNHLY, CDR2 FYNNEI. The CDR3 loop reads CASITQGAIDNEQFF. CDR3 coding DNA: TGTGCCAGCATTACACAGGGGGCTATTGACAATGAGCAGTTCTTC.

The chain recombines TRBV4-2 with TRBJ2-7; D perhaps matches TRBD1 (6 bases). The germline V gene encodes CDR1 LGHNA and CDR2 YNFKEQ. V lost 2 bases to trimming and J lost 6 bases, with 32 bases between them. This CDR3 has 20 amino acids. The CDR3 nucleotides are TGTGCCAGCAGCCAATACTACGACAGGCCTCTGTCGATCGCCTTTTTCGAGCAGTACTTC. It yields the protein CASSQYYDRPLSIAFFEQYF.